The clone carrying this T cell receptor (beta chain) came up once. The data belong to a study of T cells in Graves' hyperthyroidism and ophthalmopathy. The source material, RNA transcripts, was used to amplify TCR beta CDR3 regions. A first-round RT-PCR of the TCR CDR3 used the HTBI primer set. TCRdb processed the multiplex PCR reads anew with MiXCR; each CDR3 protein has one entry. Seen here are approximately 600,000 distinct CDR3 sequences, 14% to 15% observed once, and the top ten hold approximately 4.3%. Germline lookup yields CDR1 LGHNA and CDR2 YSLEER. V was cut by 0 bases and J by 9 bases, with 15 bases left in between. This CDR3 is 14 amino acids long.

The chain links TRBV4-3 to TRBJ2-7; D gene uncertain. The sample taken for sequencing was blood. This receptor was obtained from a woman aged 40 to 50 with Graves' ophthalmopathy. The CDR3 nucleotides read TGCGCCAGCAGCCAAGAATGGGGTTCGTGGGGGCAGTACTTC. Amino acids: CASSQEWGSWGQYF.